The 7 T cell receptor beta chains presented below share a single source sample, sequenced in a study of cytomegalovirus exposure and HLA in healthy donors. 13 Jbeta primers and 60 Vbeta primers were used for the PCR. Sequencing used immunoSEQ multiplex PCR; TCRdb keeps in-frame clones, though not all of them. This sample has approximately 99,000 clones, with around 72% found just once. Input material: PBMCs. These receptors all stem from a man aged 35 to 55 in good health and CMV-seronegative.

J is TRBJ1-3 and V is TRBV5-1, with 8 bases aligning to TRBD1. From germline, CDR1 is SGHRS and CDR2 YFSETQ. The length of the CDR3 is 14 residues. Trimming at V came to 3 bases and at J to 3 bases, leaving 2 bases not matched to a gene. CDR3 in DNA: TGCGCCAGCAGCTCACAGGGGGATGGAAACACCATATATTTT. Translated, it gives CASSSQGDGNTIYF.

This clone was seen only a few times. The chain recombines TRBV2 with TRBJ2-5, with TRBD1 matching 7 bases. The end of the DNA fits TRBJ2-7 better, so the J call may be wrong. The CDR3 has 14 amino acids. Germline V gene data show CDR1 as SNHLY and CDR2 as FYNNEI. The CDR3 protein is CASTLPDRLYEQYF. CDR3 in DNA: TGTGCCAGCACTTTACCGGACAGGTTGTACGAGCAGTACTTC.

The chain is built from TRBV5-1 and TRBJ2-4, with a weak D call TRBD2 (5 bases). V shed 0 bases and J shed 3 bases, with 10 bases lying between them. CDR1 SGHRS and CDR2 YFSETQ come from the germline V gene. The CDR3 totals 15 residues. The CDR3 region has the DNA TGCGCCAGCAGCTTGGGGCAACGGGACAAAAACATTCAGTACTTC. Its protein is CASSLGQRDKNIQYF.

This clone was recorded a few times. CDR3 coding DNA: TGTGCCAGTAGTACGAAGTTAGAGTACACAGATACGCAGTATTTT. Amino acid sequence: CASSTKLEYTDTQYF. The genes are TRBV19 and TRBJ2-3, with D unresolved. V lost 4 bases, J lost 2 bases, and 13 bases lay in between. Germline V CDR1 and CDR2: LNHDA, SQIVND (reference sequence). There are 15 residues in the CDR3.

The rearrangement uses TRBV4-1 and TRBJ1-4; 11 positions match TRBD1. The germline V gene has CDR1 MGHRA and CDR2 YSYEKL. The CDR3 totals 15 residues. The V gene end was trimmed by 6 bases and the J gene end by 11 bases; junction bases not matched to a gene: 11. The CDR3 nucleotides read TGCGCCAGCAGGCCCGGGACAGGGGGTGTCGGGAAACTGTTTTTT. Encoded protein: CASRPGTGGVGKLFF.

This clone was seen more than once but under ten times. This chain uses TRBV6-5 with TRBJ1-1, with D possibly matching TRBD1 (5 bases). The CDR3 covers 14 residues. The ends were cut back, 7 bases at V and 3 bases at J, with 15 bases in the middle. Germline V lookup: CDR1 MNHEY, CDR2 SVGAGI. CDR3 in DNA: TGTGCCAGCACCCCGGGGGAGGGGCACACTGAAGCTTTCTTT. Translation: CASTPGEGHTEAFF.

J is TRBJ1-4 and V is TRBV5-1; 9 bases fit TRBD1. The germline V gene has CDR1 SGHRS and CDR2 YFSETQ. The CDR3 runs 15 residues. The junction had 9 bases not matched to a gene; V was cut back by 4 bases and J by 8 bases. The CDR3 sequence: CASSDEGQGGEKLFF. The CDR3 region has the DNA TGCGCCAGCAGCGATGAGGGACAGGGAGGGGAAAAACTGTTTTTT.